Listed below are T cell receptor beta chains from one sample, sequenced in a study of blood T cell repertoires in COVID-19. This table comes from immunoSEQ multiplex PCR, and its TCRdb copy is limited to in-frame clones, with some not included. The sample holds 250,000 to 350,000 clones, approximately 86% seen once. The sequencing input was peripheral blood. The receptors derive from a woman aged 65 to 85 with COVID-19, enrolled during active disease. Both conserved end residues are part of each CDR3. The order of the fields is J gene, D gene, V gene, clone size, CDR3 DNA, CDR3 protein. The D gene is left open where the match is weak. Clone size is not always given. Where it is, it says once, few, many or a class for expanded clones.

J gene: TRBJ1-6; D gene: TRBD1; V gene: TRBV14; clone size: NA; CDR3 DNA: TGTGCCAGCAGCCAAGGGACAGGGGCCCTTAATTCACCCCTCCACTTT; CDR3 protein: CASSQGTGALNSPLHF
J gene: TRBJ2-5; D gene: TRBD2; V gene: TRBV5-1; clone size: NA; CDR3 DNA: TGCGCCAGCAGCCCCGGACTAGCGGGGGGGGAAGAGACCCAGTACTTC; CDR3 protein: CASSPGLAGGEETQYF
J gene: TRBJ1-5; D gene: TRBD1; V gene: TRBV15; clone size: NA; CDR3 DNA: TGTGCCACCAGCAGAGTTACCGGGACAGGGGTTTATAGCAATCAGCCCCAGCATTTT; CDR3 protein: CATSRVTGTGVYSNQPQHF
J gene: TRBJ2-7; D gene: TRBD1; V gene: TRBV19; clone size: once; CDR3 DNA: TGTGCCAGTAGTATAGCAGGGGGAAGGGACCAGTACTTC; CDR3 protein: CASSIAGGRDQYF
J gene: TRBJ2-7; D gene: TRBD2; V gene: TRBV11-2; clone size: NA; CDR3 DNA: TGTGCCAGCAGCTTAGTGACGGGGGGGCCTCCCGAGCAGTACTTC; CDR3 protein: CASSLVTGGPPEQYF
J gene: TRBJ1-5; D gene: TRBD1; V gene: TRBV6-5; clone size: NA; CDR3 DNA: TGTGCCAGCAGTTTAGGGACAGGGGGCGGCAATCAGCCCCAGCATTTT; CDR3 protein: CASSLGTGGGNQPQHF
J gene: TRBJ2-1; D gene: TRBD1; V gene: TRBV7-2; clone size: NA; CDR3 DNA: TGTGCCAGCAGCTTACCCGGGACAGGGGGGAATGAGCAGTTCTTC; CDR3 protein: CASSLPGTGGNEQFF
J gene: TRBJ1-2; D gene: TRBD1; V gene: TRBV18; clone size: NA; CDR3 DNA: TGTGCCAGCTCACCAGCGGGACAGGGGGTTGGCTACACCTTC; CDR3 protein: CASSPAGQGVGYTF
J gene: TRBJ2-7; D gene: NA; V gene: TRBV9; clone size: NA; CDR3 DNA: TGTGCCAGCAGCGTAGGGGCAGGGGTCAACGAGCAGTACTTC; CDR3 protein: CASSVGAGVNEQYF
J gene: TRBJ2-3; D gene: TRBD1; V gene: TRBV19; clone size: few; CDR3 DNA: TGTGCCAGTAGACCGGGACAGGGGGCAGGGGATACGCAGTATTTT; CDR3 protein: CASRPGQGAGDTQYF